This is a list of T cell receptor beta chains from one sample in a study of CD8 T cells in ankylosing spondylitis. MiXCR, run by TCRdb on the 5' RACE reads, gives a single entry per CDR3 protein. The repertoire holds about 280,000 distinct CDR3 sequences, with about 19% as singletons. The sample comprised blood, either unsorted or a sorted T cell fraction (not recorded which). These receptors were obtained from a male donor with ankylosing spondylitis or in good health (not recorded which). The CDR3 runs from the conserved cysteine through the conserved F or W. Each record gives: D gene, J gene, V gene, clone size, CDR3 DNA, CDR3 protein. The D gene is left open where the match is weak. Clone size is shown for a subset of rows, as once, few, many or a class of expanded clone.

>NA|TRBJ2-1|TRBV27|few
TGTGCCAGCAGTTCCCCCTCCACGGAGCAGTTCTTC
CASSSPSTEQFF
>NA|TRBJ2-2|TRBV6-4|NA
TGTGCCAGCAGCCGTGGGGGGTTCGCCGGGGAGCTGTTTTTT
CASSRGGFAGELFF
>NA|TRBJ2-1|TRBV2|NA
TGTGCCAGCAGACTTACCTACAATGAGCAGTTCTTC
CASRLTYNEQFF
>NA|TRBJ2-3|TRBV20-1|NA
TGCAGTGCAACCGGGACACCTAATGCGGATACGCAGTATTTT
CSATGTPNADTQYF
>NA|TRBJ1-2|TRBV5-6|NA
TGTGCCAGCAGCTTCCGGGTCGATGGCTACACCTTC
CASSFRVDGYTF
>NA|TRBJ2-1|TRBV12-3/TRBV12-4|many
TGTGCCAGCAGTAGCCTCCCCTACAATGAGCAGTTCTTC
CASSSLPYNEQFF
>NA|TRBJ1-3|TRBV6-5|few
TGTGCCAGCAGTTTGGACCCCCCTGGGAGTGGAAACACCATATATTTT
CASSLDPPGSGNTIYF
>TRBD2|TRBJ2-3|TRBV10-3|few
TGTGCCATCAGTCCAACTAGCGGGGGAAGCACAGATACGCAGTATTTT
CAISPTSGGSTDTQYF
>NA|TRBJ2-1|TRBV9|few
TGTGCCAGCAGCGTCTCCCCCTACAATGAGCAGTTCTTC
CASSVSPYNEQFF
>TRBD2|TRBJ2-1|TRBV6-2/TRBV6-3|NA
TGTGCCAGCAGTTACCCCAAAGCTAGCGGGATTTCTAATGAGCAGTTCTTC
CASSYPKASGISNEQFF
>NA|TRBJ1-3|TRBV12-3/TRBV12-4|NA
TGTGCCAGCAGTTTTGGTGGAGCTGGAAACACCATATATTTT
CASSFGGAGNTIYF
>TRBD1|TRBJ2-5|TRBV2|few
TGTGCCAGCAATAATAACAGGGGGGCCGAAGAGACCCAGTACTTC
CASNNNRGAEETQYF
>TRBD1|TRBJ2-6|TRBV12-3/TRBV12-4|few
TGTGCCAGCAGTTCCGGGACAGCTGGGGCCAACGTCCTGACTTTC
CASSSGTAGANVLTF
>NA|TRBJ2-2|TRBV29-1|NA
TGCAGCGTAGGCGCCGGGGAGCTGTTTTTT
CSVGAGELFF
>NA|TRBJ1-1|TRBV15|few
TGTGCCACCAGCAGACCGGAGAGGGGCACTGAAGCTTTCTTT
CATSRPERGTEAFF
>TRBD2|TRBJ2-2|TRBV6-1|many
TGTGCCAGCAGCCAAGAGACTAGCGGGTCGACCGGGGAGCTGTTTTTT
CASSQETSGSTGELFF
>NA|TRBJ2-3|TRBV19|few
TGTGCCAGTAGTTCCCCCCGGGATGAGACAGATACGCAGTATTTT
CASSSPRDETDTQYF
>NA|TRBJ2-3|TRBV5-1|NA
TGCGCCAGCAGCTTGAGGCCCCGTGAGGATACGCAGTATTTT
CASSLRPREDTQYF
>NA|TRBJ2-2|TRBV5-1|NA
TGCGCCAGCAGCTTGAACCTTTTCCAATACACCGGGGAGCTGTTTTTT
CASSLNLFQYTGELFF
>NA|TRBJ2-6|TRBV5-1|few
TGCGCCAGCAGCTTGTCCACAGGCTCTGGGGCCAACGTCCTGACTTTC
CASSLSTGSGANVLTF
>TRBD2|TRBJ2-1|TRBV11-2|few
TGTGCCAGCCACTTAGGCCTAGCGGCTTACAATGAGCAGTTCTTC
CASHLGLAAYNEQFF
>TRBD2|TRBJ2-1|TRBV20-1|few
TGCAGTGCTGCCAGGGACTACTCCTACAATGAGCAGTTCTTC
CSAARDYSYNEQFF
>NA|TRBJ2-5|TRBV11-2|NA
TGTGCCAGCAGCCTACTAGTCCAAGAGACCCAGTACTTC
CASSLLVQETQYF
>TRBD1|TRBJ2-6|TRBV5-3|few
TGTGCCAGGAGAATACCGGGACAGGGCTTTTGGGGGGCCAACGTCCTGACTTTC
CARRIPGQGFWGANVLTF
>NA|TRBJ2-5|TRBV20-1|few
TGCAGTGCTAGAGCGCGCAGGGGGAGGGAGACCCAGTACTTC
CSARARRGRETQYF
>TRBD2|TRBJ2-5|TRBV28|few
TGTGCCAGCGGGACGAGCGGGAGGGCTCAAGAGACCCAGTACTTC
CASGTSGRAQETQYF
>NA|TRBJ2-6|TRBV4-2|NA
TGTGCCAGCAGCCAACCGTTTGGTGGGGCCAACGTCCTGACTTTC
CASSQPFGGANVLTF
>TRBD1|TRBJ1-2|TRBV6-1|NA
TGTGCCAGCAGTGGAATTGACAGGGGGCATGGCTACACCTTC
CASSGIDRGHGYTF
>NA|TRBJ2-3|TRBV7-9|few
TGTGCCAGCAGCTTCCAAGGGCTACTCACAGATACGCAGTATTTT
CASSFQGLLTDTQYF
>NA|TRBJ2-3|TRBV5-6|NA
TGTGCCAGCAGCTTGCTACGGGTAGGACACACAGATACGCAGTATTTT
CASSLLRVGHTDTQYF
>TRBD1|TRBJ2-1|TRBV6-1|NA
TGTGCCAGCCCGACCGGGACAGAATACAATGAGCAGTTCTTC
CASPTGTEYNEQFF
>NA|TRBJ1-1|TRBV3-1|few
TGTGCCAGCAGCCCCAGTCAGAACACTGAAGCTTTCTTT
CASSPSQNTEAFF
>TRBD1|TRBJ2-3|TRBV27|many
TGTGCCAGCAGTCACCGCGGGACAGGGGGCGCAGATACGCAGTATTTT
CASSHRGTGGADTQYF
>NA|TRBJ2-3|TRBV3-1|few
TGTGCCAGCAGCCCCAGGCAGGGGAGCACAGATACGCAGTATTTT
CASSPRQGSTDTQYF
>TRBD1|TRBJ1-5|TRBV20-1|NA
TGCAGTGCTAGGGGGACAGCCGTCCCCAATCAGCCCCAGCATTTT
CSARGTAVPNQPQHF
>NA|TRBJ1-6|TRBV28|many
TGTGCCAGCAGCACCACAGGCGTCGGCTATAATTCACCCCTCCACTTT
CASSTTGVGYNSPLHF
>NA|TRBJ2-1|TRBV9|NA
TGTGCCAGCAGCGTAGGGGTGAGGAGACAGGGACTCTGGAATGAGCAGTTCTTC
CASSVGVRRQGLWNEQFF
>NA|TRBJ2-3|TRBV12-5|NA
TGTGCTAGTGGCAAGGGGGAGCAAGGGGATACGCAGTATTTT
CASGKGEQGDTQYF
>NA|TRBJ1-1|TRBV27|NA
TGTGCCAGCAGTCCCGGTGGGCCTAGAGAAGCTTTCTTT
CASSPGGPREAFF
>NA|TRBJ2-5|TRBV5-6|few
TGTGCCAGCAGCTTGCTCGTCGGGGAGACCCAGTACTTC
CASSLLVGETQYF
>NA|TRBJ2-5|TRBV4-1|many
TGCGCCAGCAGCCAAGGTATTGCAACCAGAGAGACCCAGTACTTC
CASSQGIATRETQYF
>TRBD2|TRBJ2-1|TRBV2|NA
TGTGCCAGCACTCTAGCGGAGAGCTCCTACAATGAGCAGTTCTTC
CASTLAESSYNEQFF
>NA|TRBJ2-5|TRBV5-1|NA
TGCGCCAGCAGCTCGGGACACCCTGGGACCCAGTACTTC
CASSSGHPGTQYF
>NA|TRBJ2-3|TRBV7-9|NA
TGTGCCAGCAGCCCTCCATCCGGGAGCACAGATACGCAGTATTTT
CASSPPSGSTDTQYF
>NA|TRBJ2-3|TRBV20-1|few
TGCAGTGCTAGAGCTCCCCGCAGTACAGATACGCAGTATTTT
CSARAPRSTDTQYF
>NA|TRBJ2-5|TRBV3-1|NA
TGTGCCAGCAGCCAAGATCTGGGGCAGGAAGAGACCCAGTACTTC
CASSQDLGQEETQYF
>TRBD1|TRBJ1-1|TRBV7-2|NA
TGTGCCAGCTCCTCCGGGACAGGGGGCACTTGGACTGAAGCTTTCTTT
CASSSGTGGTWTEAFF